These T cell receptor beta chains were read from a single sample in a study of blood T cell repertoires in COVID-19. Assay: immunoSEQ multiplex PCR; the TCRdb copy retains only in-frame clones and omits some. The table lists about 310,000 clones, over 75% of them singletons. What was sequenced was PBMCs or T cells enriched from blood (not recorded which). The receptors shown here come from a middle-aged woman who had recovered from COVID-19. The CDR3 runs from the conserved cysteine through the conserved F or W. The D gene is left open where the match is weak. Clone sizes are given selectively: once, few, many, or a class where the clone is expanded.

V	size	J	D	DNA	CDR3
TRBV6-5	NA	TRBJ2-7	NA	TGTGCCAGCAGAACCGGGGGCTACGAGCAGTACTTC	CASRTGGYEQYF
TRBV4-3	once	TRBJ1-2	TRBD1	TGCGCCAGCAGCTCGAGGACAGGGGGCTATGGCTACACCTTC	CASSSRTGGYGYTF
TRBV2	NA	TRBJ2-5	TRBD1	TGTGCCAGCAGTGAGCTCTTTTCAGGGGGCGTTGGGGGAGAGACCCAGTACTTC	CASSELFSGGVGGETQYF
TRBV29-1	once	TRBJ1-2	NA	TGCAGCGTTGGGGAGGGGCCCCCCCTAAACTATGGCTACACCTTC	CSVGEGPPLNYGYTF
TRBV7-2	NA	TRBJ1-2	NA	TGTGCCAGCAGCCTTAACAGGAATCCTAACTATGGCTACACCTTC	CASSLNRNPNYGYTF
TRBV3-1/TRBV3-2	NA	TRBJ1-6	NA	TGTGCCAGCAGCCTATGGAGGGCGCCACCCCTCCACTTT	CASSLWRAPPLHF
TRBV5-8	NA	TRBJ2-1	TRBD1	TGTGCCAGCAGCTCTCGGGGACAGGGGCGCTACACCTACAATGAGCAGTTCTTC	CASSSRGQGRYTYNEQFF
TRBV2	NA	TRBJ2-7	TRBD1	TGTGCCAGCAGTGAACAGGGGGCCCCCTACGAGCAGTACTTC	CASSEQGAPYEQYF
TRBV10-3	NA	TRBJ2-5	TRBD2	TGTGCCATCAGTGAGAAAACTAGCGGGGAAGAGACCCAGTACTTC	CAISEKTSGEETQYF
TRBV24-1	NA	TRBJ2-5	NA	TGTGCCACCAGTCTGGGGGGGGGCCCTCAAGAAACCCAGTACTTC	CATSLGGGPQETQYF
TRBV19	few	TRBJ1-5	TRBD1	TGTGCCAGTAGTACCCCGTCACAGGGGGGCAATCAGCCCCAGCATTTT	CASSTPSQGGNQPQHF
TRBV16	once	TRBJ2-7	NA	TGTGCCAGCAGCCAATCTGCAGGGGCTGCCTACGAGCAGTACTTC	CASSQSAGAAYEQYF
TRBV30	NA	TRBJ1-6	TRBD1	TGTGCCTGGGAGGACAGGGCCAATTCACCCCTCCACTTT	CAWEDRANSPLHF
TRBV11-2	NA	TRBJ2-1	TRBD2	TGTGCCAGCAGCCTCCGGACTAGCGGACCCTACAATGAGCAGTTCTTC	CASSLRTSGPYNEQFF
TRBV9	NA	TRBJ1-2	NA	TGTGCCAGCAGCGTATGGGAAGGCCCCTTAATCCCGGACACTGTTCGCTACACCTTC	CASSVWEGPLIPDTVRYTF
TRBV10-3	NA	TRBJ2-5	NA	TGTGCCATCAGTGAGTCGAGGCAGCCCCAAGAGACCCAGTACTTC	CAISESRQPQETQYF
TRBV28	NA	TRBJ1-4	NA	TGTGCCAGCAGTTTTTGGGGGGGAGCCCCAACTAATGAAAAACTGTTTTTT	CASSFWGGAPTNEKLFF
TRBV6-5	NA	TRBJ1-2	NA	TGTGCCAGCAGTCCCCAGGATGGGGGCCTCTATGGCTACACCTTC	CASSPQDGGLYGYTF
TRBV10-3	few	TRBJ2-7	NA	TGTGCCATCAGTGGTACTACTGACTACGAGCAGTACTTC	CAISGTTDYEQYF
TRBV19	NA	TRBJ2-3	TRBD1	TGTGCCAGTAGTATGACCCAACGACAGGGGCCTTTCACAGATACGCAGTATTTT	CASSMTQRQGPFTDTQYF
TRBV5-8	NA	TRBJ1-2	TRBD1	TGTGCCAGCAGCTATGGACAGGTCTATGGCTACACCTTC	CASSYGQVYGYTF
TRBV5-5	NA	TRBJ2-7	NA	TGTGCCAGCAGCTTTCGGGACTACGAGCAGTACTTC	CASSFRDYEQYF
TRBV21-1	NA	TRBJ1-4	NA	TGTGCCAGCAGCAAAATTCCTAAAACCCAGAGTCCCGGCGGAAAGGATTCCAATGAAAAACTGTTTTTT	CASSKIPKTQSPGGKDSNEKLFF
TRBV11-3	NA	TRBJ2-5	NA	TGTGCCAGCAGCTTTAGACAGGTCCACCAAGAGACCCAGTACTTC	CASSFRQVHQETQYF
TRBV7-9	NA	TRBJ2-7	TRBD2	TGTGCCAGCAGCACGACGAGCGGGGCGGGAACCTACGAGCAGTACTTC	CASSTTSGAGTYEQYF
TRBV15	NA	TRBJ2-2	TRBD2	TGTGCACCAGGGAGGGTTTGCACCGGGGAGCTGTTTTTT	CAPGRVCTGELFF
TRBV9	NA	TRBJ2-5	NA	TGTGCCAGCAGCGTAGGACCCGAAAGGGGAAGCCAAGAGACCCAGTACTTC	CASSVGPERGSQETQYF
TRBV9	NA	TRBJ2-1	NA	TGTGCCAGCAGCGTAACCGGGAGTAGAGGGAATGAGCAGTTCTTC	CASSVTGSRGNEQFF
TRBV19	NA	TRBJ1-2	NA	TGTGCCAGTAGTCCAGGGGCGCCTGTTGTATTGGACTATGGCTACACCTTC	CASSPGAPVVLDYGYTF
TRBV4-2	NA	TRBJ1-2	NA	TGTGCCAGCAGCCAAGAAAGCGGGACACAGAACTATGGCTACACCTTC	CASSQESGTQNYGYTF
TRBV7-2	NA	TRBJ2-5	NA	TGTGCCAGCAGCTTAATGGCGGGAACGTACCAAGAGACCCAGTACTTC	CASSLMAGTYQETQYF
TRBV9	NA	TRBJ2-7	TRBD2	TGTGCCAGCAGCGTAGCGGGACTAGGAGACGAGCAGTACTTC	CASSVAGLGDEQYF
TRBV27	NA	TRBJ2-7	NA	TGTGCCAGCAGTTTACAGGGCTCGTCCAGGTACTCCTACGAGCAGTACTTC	CASSLQGSSRYSYEQYF
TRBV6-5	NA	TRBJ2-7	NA	TGTGCCAGCAGGAGCTACGAGCAGTACTTC	CASRSYEQYF
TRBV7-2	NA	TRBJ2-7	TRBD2	TGTGCCAGCAGCCATTGGACTAGACGTTACGAGCAGTACTTC	CASSHWTRRYEQYF
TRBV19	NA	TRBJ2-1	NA	TGTGCCAGTACTATATACGGAGGGGATGAGCAGTTCTTC	CASTIYGGDEQFF
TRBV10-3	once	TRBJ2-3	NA	TGTGCCATCAGTGAGTTAGGGGCTGGGCAGTATTTT	CAISELGAGQYF
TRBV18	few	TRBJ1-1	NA	TGTGCCAGCTCCGTTGACAGATCAGAAACTGAAGCTTTCTTT	CASSVDRSETEAFF
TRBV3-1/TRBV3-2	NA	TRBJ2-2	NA	TGTGCCAGCAGCTCCGGACAGCTATCGGGGGAGCTGTTTTTT	CASSSGQLSGELFF
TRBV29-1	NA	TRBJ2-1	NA	TGCAGCGTTTCAGGGGAATATGAGCAGTTCTTC	CSVSGEYEQFF
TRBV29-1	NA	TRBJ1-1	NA	TGCAGCCTGCTGGGGGGAGGGACTGAAGCTTTCTTT	CSLLGGGTEAFF
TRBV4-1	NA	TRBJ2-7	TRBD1	TGCGCCAGCAGCCAAGGGCCGATCGATCGGGGACAGGGGGCCCACGAGCAGTACTTC	CASSQGPIDRGQGAHEQYF
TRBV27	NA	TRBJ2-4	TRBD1	TGTGCCAGCAGTTCGGGACAGGCCCAAAACATTCAGTACTTC	CASSSGQAQNIQYF
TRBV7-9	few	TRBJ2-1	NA	TGTGCCAGCAGCTTAGGACAGTCCCACTACAATGAGCAGTTCTTC	CASSLGQSHYNEQFF